Shown below are 32 T cell receptor beta chains from a single sample sequenced in a study of blood T cells in healthy people across ages. The use of a sample-barcoded 5' primer and a J-beta primer mix characterized a second PCR of about 6 to 12 cycles. One entry per CDR3 protein results from TCRdb running MiXCR on the 5' RACE reads. The sample includes around 990,000 distinct CDR3 sequences, about 25% seen only once; the top ten take approximately 0.79%. These data also featured in a second study, about T cells of mothers and their children.

The sequenced material came from blood. Every receptor here comes from a girl aged 2 to 10 in good health.

Written as DNA, the CDR3 is TGTGCCATCAGTGGTAACAGGGACTCCTACGAGCAGTACTTC. Its translation is CAISGNRDSYEQYF. The chain employs TRBV10-3 and TRBJ2-5, with D possibly matching TRBD1 (6 bases). Near its end, the DNA agrees better with TRBJ2-7, so the J call may be wrong. Germline V gene sequence: CDR1 ENHRY, CDR2 SYGVKD. The CDR3 has 14 amino acids.

The J gene is TRBJ2-5, the V gene TRBV7-3; the match to TRBD2 covers 14 bases. The DNA end is more similar to TRBJ2-1, so the J call may be wrong. The CDR3 extends over 16 amino acids. In germline, CDR1 is SGHTA, CDR2 FQGTGA. The CDR3 DNA reads as TGTGCCAGCAGCAGCCCCGGGACTAGCGGGAGAAATGAGCAGTTCTTC. This codes for CASSSPGTSGRNEQFF.

J is TRBJ2-3 and V is TRBV12-3 or TRBV12-4, with 7 bases fitting TRBD2. V shed 6 bases and J 3 bases; nucleotides not matched to a gene: 15. The CDR3 sequence is 17 residues long. The CDR3: CASSPGEGWESTDTQYF. CDR3 nucleotides: TGTGCCAGCAGCCCGGGGGAGGGTTGGGAATCTACAGATACGCAGTATTTT.

The chain joins TRBV9 to TRBJ2-3; perhaps TRBD1 as D (5 bases). Trimming took 0 bases from V and 0 from J, leaving 14 bases between them. Germline loops: CDR1 SGDLS, CDR2 YYNGEE. This CDR3 has 17 amino acids. CDR3 amino acids: CASSVEGFRVSTDTQYF. In nucleotides, the CDR3 is TGTGCCAGCAGCGTAGAAGGTTTCAGGGTCAGCACAGATACGCAGTATTTT.

The chain carries TRBV7-2 and TRBJ1-1, with D possibly matching TRBD1 (6 bases). Trimming cost V 10 bases and J 1 base, with 16 bases left between them. Germline loops: CDR1 SGHTA, CDR2 FQGNSA. This CDR3 is built from 14 residues. The CDR3 region has the DNA TGTGCCACCGGGCAGGGGTACGGGAACACTGAAGCTTTCTTT. Encoded protein: CATGQGYGNTEAFF.

The rearrangement uses TRBV28 and TRBJ1-2, with D possibly matching TRBD1 (6 bases). The CDR3 consists of 14 residues. V lost 3 bases to trimming and J lost 2 bases, with 10 bases between them. Germline V gene data show CDR1 as MDHEN and CDR2 as SYDVKM. CDR3 loop: CASSFPGGNYGYTF. As DNA, the CDR3 is TGTGCCAGCAGTTTCCCCGGGGGCAACTATGGCTACACCTTC.

This clonotype appeared a few times. The chain recombines TRBV7-2 with TRBJ2-7; perhaps TRBD1 as D (6 bases). Germline V CDR1 and CDR2: SGHTA, FQGNSA. Deletions cut 3 bases from V and 2 bases from J, with 17 bases between. The CDR3 totals 16 residues. DNA of the CDR3: TGTGCCAGCAGCTTGGGCCCCGGACAGCCAACCTACGAGCAGTACTTC. Protein sequence: CASSLGPGQPTYEQYF.

This clonotype was picked up a small number of times. The chain employs TRBV7-3 and TRBJ1-1; 7 positions match TRBD1. The CDR3 length is 13 residues. Trimming cost V 3 bases and J 3 bases; bases outside gene matches: 1. Germline loops: CDR1 SGHTA, CDR2 FQGTGA. CDR3 region: CASSFDRDTEAFF. The CDR3 DNA is TGTGCCAGCAGCTTTGACAGGGACACTGAAGCTTTCTTT.

In this sample, this clonotype turned up a few times. This rearrangement joins TRBV20-1 to TRBJ2-5; D is possibly TRBD1 (5 bases). Near its end, the DNA agrees better with TRBJ2-7, so the J call may be wrong. This CDR3 region has 12 residues. Germline CDR1 reads DFQATT; CDR2 reads SNEGSKA (reference sequence). The CDR3 reads CSARVDSYEQYF. CDR3 nucleotides: TGCAGTGCTAGAGTTGACAGCTACGAGCAGTACTTC.

This clonotype was counted a few times. At one end, the junction sequence differs from germline, possibly due to a read error. The chain carries TRBV4-1 and TRBJ2-1, with D maybe TRBD2 (5 bases). CDR1 and CDR2 (germline): MGHRA, YSYEKL. The length of the CDR3 is 16 residues. The CDR3 nucleotides read TGCGCCGGCAGCCAAGAACAGCGGAGCTCCTACAATGAGCAGTTCTTC. Protein sequence: CAGSQEQRSSYNEQFF.

The chain employs TRBV7-2 and TRBJ1-1; D is uncertain. There are 13 residues in the CDR3. Trimming removed 3 bases from V and 4 bases from J, with 9 bases in between. The germline CDR1 and CDR2 sequences are SGHTA and FQGNSA. The CDR3 is CASSFSSATEAFF. CDR3 nucleotide sequence: TGTGCCAGCAGCTTCTCCAGCGCCACTGAAGCTTTCTTT. Drawing the rest from reference TRBV7-2 and TRBJ1-1, the complete variable domain is GAGVSQSPSNKVTEKGKDVELRCDPISGHTALYWYRQSLGQGLEFLIYFQGNSAPDKSGLPSDRFSAERTGGSVSTLTIQRTQQEDSAVYLCASSFSSATEAFFGQGTRLTVV.

This clonotype has a handful of counts. The chain combines TRBV13 with TRBJ2-1; 9 bases match TRBD2. The length of the CDR3 is 19 residues. The V segment lost 4 bases and the J segment 7 bases; nucleotides outside the gene matches: 20. Germline CDR1 PRHDT, CDR2 FYEKMQ (reference sequence). CDR3 DNA sequence: TGTGCCAGCAGCTCGCCAGCGGGGGGCCACCAACCTTCGACTAATGAGCAGTTCTTC. Translated, it gives CASSSPAGGHQPSTNEQFF. The full variable domain, with the rest looked up from reference TRBV13 and TRBJ2-1, is AAGVIQSPRHLIKEKRETATLKCYPIPRHDTVYWYQQGPGQDPQFLISFYEKMQSDKGSIPDRFSAQQFSDYHSELNMSSLELGDSALYFCASSSPAGGHQPSTNEQFFGPGTRLTVL.

Remarks on this clonotype: The junction shows a germline mismatch at one end, possibly a read error. The V gene is TRBV5-1, the J gene TRBJ2-1, with 14 positions matching TRBD2. The CDR3 consists of 15 residues. Germline-derived CDR1 and CDR2 are SGHRS and YFSETQ. The CDR3 DNA sequence: TGCGCCAGCAGCTATCCGGGACTAGCGGGGGCCCGGCCGACCTTC. This sequence encodes CASSYPGLAGARPTF.

This clonotype was seen more than once but under ten times. V and J are TRBV7-2 and TRBJ2-3; either TRBD1 or TRBD2 may supply D (5 bases each). The germline gives CDR1 SGHTA, CDR2 FQGNSA. V was pared by 1 base and J by 4 bases, with 12 bases between. CDR3 length: 15 residues. In nucleotides, the CDR3 is TGTGCCAGCAGCTTAGTATGGGGGTCCGCAGATACGCAGTATTTT. Translating it yields CASSLVWGSADTQYF.

J is TRBJ2-5 and V is TRBV6-2 or TRBV6-3; 14 bases are shared with TRBD2. The DNA end is a closer match to TRBJ2-7, so the J assignment may be wrong. Germline-derived CDR1 and CDR2 are MNHEY and SVGEGT. CDR3 length: 15 residues. The CDR3 sequence is CASTGTSGSGGEQYF. The DNA for the CDR3 is TGTGCCAGCACCGGGACTAGCGGGAGTGGGGGCGAGCAGTACTTC.

This clonotype was counted a few times. The chain carries TRBV27 and TRBJ2-5; 7 bases map to TRBD1. CDR3 size: 14 residues. The germline CDR1 and CDR2 sequences are MNHEY and SMNVEV (reference sequence). With 3 bases clipped from V and 5 bases from J, the junction kept 6 bases outside the gene matches. The CDR3 region has the DNA TGTGCCAGCAGTTTTAAGGGGGCTGGCGAGACCCAGTACTTC. Its protein product is CASSFKGAGETQYF.

The table lists this clonotype with a few counts. The chain couples TRBV7-8 to TRBJ2-1; D unclear. CDR1 is SGHVS and CDR2 is FQNEAQ in the germline V gene. Trimming took 11 bases from V and 4 from J, leaving 12 bases between them. CDR3 length equals 12 residues. In nucleotides, the CDR3 is TGTGCCGTCTCAAGCGTGTACAATGAGCAGTTCTTC. This translates into CAVSSVYNEQFF.

The chain joins TRBV7-2 to TRBJ2-7, with D unclear. Trimming stripped 1 base from V and 5 bases from J, with 9 bases between. The CDR3 is 13 amino acids. Germline V gene sequence: CDR1 SGHTA, CDR2 FQGNSA. CDR3 DNA: TGTGCCAGCAGCTTAGAAGTTCTGAACGAGCAGTACTTC. Its translation: CASSLEVLNEQYF.

The J gene is TRBJ1-2, the V gene TRBV5-4; 7 nucleotides align to TRBD1. There are 15 residues in the CDR3. The germline CDR1 and CDR2 sequences are SGHNT and YYREEE (reference sequence). J lost 2 bases, V lost 7 bases, and 11 bases had no gene match. This CDR3 is CASGGTAGSNYGYTF. In DNA, the CDR3 is TGTGCCAGCGGCGGGACAGCCGGTAGCAACTATGGCTACACCTTC.

V and J are TRBV11-1 and TRBJ2-3; 12 positions agree with TRBD2. Germline loops: CDR1 SGHAT, CDR2 FQDESV (reference sequence). With V trimmed by 3 bases and J by 1 base, 5 bases remained unmatched. This CDR3 spans 17 amino acids. The CDR3 loop is CASSFTRLAGGTDTQYF. Written as DNA, the CDR3 is TGTGCCAGCAGCTTCACGCGACTAGCGGGGGGCACAGATACGCAGTATTTT.

This clonotype was recorded a few times. V gene TRBV7-9 combines with J gene TRBJ2-5; D unresolved. The CDR3 is made up of 11 amino acids. V shed 8 bases and J shed 7 bases, with 11 bases lying between them. Germline V CDR1 and CDR2: SEHNR, FQNEAQ (reference sequence). This chain's CDR3 is CASRSDGTQYF. CDR3 sequence (DNA): TGTGCCAGCCGTTCGGACGGGACCCAGTACTTC. Based on the CDR3 plus reference TRBV7-9 and TRBJ2-5, the full variable domain is DTGVSQNPRHKITKRGQNVTFRCDPISEHNRLYWYRQTLGQGPEFLTYFQNEAQLEKSRLLSDRFSAERPKGSFSTLEIQRTEQGDSAMYLCASRSDGTQYFGPGTRLLVL.

The rearrangement uses TRBV6-5 and TRBJ2-3; 8 bases match TRBD1. Germline lookup yields CDR1 MNHEY and CDR2 SVGAGI. The length of the CDR3 is 13 residues. V lost 5 bases, J lost 7 bases, and 5 bases stayed unmatched. CDR3 sequence reads: CASSPGGAHTQYF. CDR3 sequence (DNA): TGTGCCAGCAGTCCAGGGGGCGCTCATACGCAGTATTTT.

The chain combines TRBV28 with TRBJ2-7; 9 positions match TRBD2. Unmatched junction bases numbered 7, after V lost 5 bases and J lost 5 bases. The CDR3 length is 14 residues. Germline lookup yields CDR1 MDHEN and CDR2 SYDVKM. Here the CDR3 DNA reads TGTGCCAGCAGTCGTAGCGGGAGCCCCGACGAGCAGTACTTC. Its protein product is CASSRSGSPDEQYF. The full variable domain, with the rest looked up from reference TRBV28 and TRBJ2-7, is DVKVTQSSRYLVKRTGEKVFLECVQDMDHENMFWYRQDPGLGLRLIYFSYDVKMKEKGDIPEGYSVSREKKERFSLILESASTNQTSMYLCASSRSGSPDEQYFGPGTRLTVT.

The rearrangement links TRBV25-1 to TRBJ2-7, with a possible D match to TRBD2 (5 bases). Trimming stripped 3 bases from V and 6 bases from J, with 9 bases between. Looked up from germline, CDR1 is MGHDK and CDR2 is SYGVNS. The CDR3 consists of 12 residues. The CDR3 loop is CASSDSGIEQYF. Here the CDR3 DNA reads TGTGCCAGCAGTGATTCCGGGATCGAGCAGTACTTC.

This chain's CDR3 is CASSWDANQPQHF. The CDR3 nucleotides are TGTGCCAGCAGCTGGGACGCAAATCAGCCCCAGCATTTT. This chain connects TRBV7-9 to TRBJ1-5; maybe TRBD1 (5 bases). In germline, CDR1 is SEHNR, CDR2 FQNEAQ (reference sequence). V dropped 4 bases and J dropped 4 bases, with 8 bases sitting between them. This CDR3 has 13 amino acids.

The J gene is TRBJ1-3, the V gene TRBV21-1. TRBV21-1 is annotated as a pseudogene. The CDR3 extends over 18 amino acids. The CDR3 sequence: CASSKVWTESSSGNAIYF. The CDR3, as DNA: TGTGCCAGCAGCAAAGTCTGGACGGAATCCTCCTCTGGAAACGCCATATATTTT.

The chain links TRBV5-6 to TRBJ2-4, with 12 positions matching TRBD2. CDR3 length: 16 amino acids. The germline V gene has CDR1 SGHDT and CDR2 YYEEEE. With 2 bases clipped from V and 1 base from J, the junction kept 1 base outside the gene matches. CDR3 nucleotide sequence: TGTGCCAGCAGCTTCGGGACTAGCGGGGCCAAAAACATTCAGTACTTC. Protein product: CASSFGTSGAKNIQYF.

This clonotype was seen more than once but under ten times. The chain recombines TRBV6-5 with TRBJ2-4, with TRBD1 matching over 8 bases. The CDR3 contains 16 residues. Trimming at V came to 5 bases and at J to 3 bases, leaving 9 bases not matched to a gene. Germline V CDR1 and CDR2: MNHEY, SVGAGI. CDR3 sequence reads: CASSPRTGWGKNIQYF. The DNA for the CDR3 is TGTGCCAGCAGTCCAAGGACAGGGTGGGGCAAAAACATTCAGTACTTC.

This clonotype came up a few times. This chain uses TRBV10-3 with TRBJ1-6; perhaps TRBD1 as D (5 bases). This CDR3 spans 12 amino acids. From germline, CDR1 is ENHRY and CDR2 SYGVKD. V dropped 10 bases and J dropped 10 bases, with 14 bases sitting between them. CDR3 bases: TGTGCCACCCAGGGAGGAGGATCACCCCTCCACTTT. This translates into CATQGGGSPLHF.

This rearrangement joins TRBV4-2 to TRBJ2-1, with a tentative D call TRBD2 (6 bases). Trimming took off 0 bases at V and 0 bases at J, with 9 bases between the two ends. The germline CDR1 and CDR2 sequences are LGHNA and YNFKEQ. The CDR3 has 16 residues. CDR3 protein: CASSQEGGDSYNEQFF. CDR3 DNA: TGTGCCAGCAGCCAAGAAGGCGGGGACTCCTACAATGAGCAGTTCTTC.

A few counts support this clonotype. The gene calls are TRBV6-6 and TRBJ2-5, with D hard to call. V shed 2 bases and J shed 0 bases, with 7 bases lying between them. In germline, CDR1 is MNHNY, CDR2 SVGAGI (reference sequence). The CDR3 extends over 14 amino acids. The CDR3 region is CASSYEVYQETQYF. In DNA, the CDR3 is TGTGCCAGCAGTTACGAAGTGTACCAAGAGACCCAGTACTTC.

V usage is TRBV29-1 and J usage is TRBJ2-3; D possibly uses TRBD1 or TRBD2 (5 bases each). Germline V gives CDR1 SQVTM, CDR2 ANQGSEA. The CDR3 loop spans 15 amino acids. The V end lost 5 bases, the J end lost 0 bases, and 15 bases lay between the germline ends. The CDR3 sequence: CSVFPGTGSTDTQYF. CDR3 nucleotide sequence: TGCAGCGTTTTCCCCGGGACGGGGAGCACAGATACGCAGTATTTT.